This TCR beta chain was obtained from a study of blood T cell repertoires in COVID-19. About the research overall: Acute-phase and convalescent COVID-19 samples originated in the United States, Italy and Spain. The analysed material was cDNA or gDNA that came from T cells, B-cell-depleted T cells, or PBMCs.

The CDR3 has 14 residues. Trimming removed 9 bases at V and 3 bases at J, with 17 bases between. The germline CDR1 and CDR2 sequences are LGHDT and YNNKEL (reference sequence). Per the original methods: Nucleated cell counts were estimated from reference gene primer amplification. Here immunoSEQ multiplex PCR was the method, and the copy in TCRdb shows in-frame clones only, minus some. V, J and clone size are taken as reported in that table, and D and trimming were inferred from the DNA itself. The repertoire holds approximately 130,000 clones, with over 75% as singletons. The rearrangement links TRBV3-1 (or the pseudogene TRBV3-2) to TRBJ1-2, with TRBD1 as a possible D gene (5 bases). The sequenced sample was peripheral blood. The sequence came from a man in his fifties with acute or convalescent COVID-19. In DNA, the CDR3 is TGTGCCAGTGGGAGGGACCCGACTCACTATGGCTACACCTTC. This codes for CASGRDPTHYGYTF.